This T cell receptor beta chain comes out of a study of long-term antiretroviral therapy in people with HIV. A v3.0 immunoSEQ assay was performed at survey level. TCRdb's copy holds only in-frame clones and misses some; the assay was immunoSEQ multiplex PCR. The repertoire holds 20,000 to 25,000 clones, with around 80% as singletons. Concerning this clone itself: No antigen is known for it.

Germline V gene sequence: CDR1 SQVTM, CDR2 ANQGSEA. The CDR3 covers 15 residues. V gave up 3 bases and J gave up 4 bases; unmatched junction bases: 5. General study points: Post-ART, diversity grew, though it stayed under transplant donor control levels. Narrower CDR3 length ranges marked HIV repertoires relative to controls.

Sequencing used unsorted PBMCs, obtained 0.3 years after starting antiretroviral therapy. The V call is TRBV29-1, the J call TRBJ2-2; 10 bases agree with TRBD1. This TCR was recovered from a man aged 50 to 60 with HIV. The CDR3 nucleotides are TGCAGCGTTGAGCGACAGGGGGCGCGCACCGGGGAGCTGTTTTTT. Protein: CSVERQGARTGELFF.